This TCR beta chain was observed in a study of cytomegalovirus exposure and HLA in healthy donors. The PCR had 60 Vbeta and 13 Jbeta primers. Original methodology: About 88 million unique TCR beta chains, 9.5 million to 11 million of them shared, were counted by a later analysis. The table came from immunoSEQ multiplex PCR; TCRdb's copy has only in-frame clones and leaves some out. V and J calls and clone size come straight from that table; D and trimming were deduced from the DNA. The table includes roughly 110,000 clones, approximately 74% detected once. As concerns this clone: Sequence at one end of the junction differs from germline and may be a read error.

This CDR3 contains 12 residues. Germline assignment: CDR1 GTSNPN and CDR2 SVGIG (reference sequence). V usage is TRBV30 and J usage is TRBJ1-2; D gene uncertain. Sequenced material: PBMCs. The sequence came from a woman in her thirties or forties in good health and CMV-seropositive. CDR3 sequence: CAWNRVPYGYAF. DNA of the CDR3: TGTGCCTGGAATCGGGTTCCCTATGGCTACGCCTTC. Full variable domain (missing parts from reference TRBV30 and TRBJ1-2): SQTIHQWPATLVQPVGSPLSLECTVEGTSNPNLYWYRQAAGRGLQLLFYSVGIGQISSEVPQNLSASRPQDRQFILSSKKLLLSDSGFYLCAWNRVPYGYAFGSGTRLTVV.